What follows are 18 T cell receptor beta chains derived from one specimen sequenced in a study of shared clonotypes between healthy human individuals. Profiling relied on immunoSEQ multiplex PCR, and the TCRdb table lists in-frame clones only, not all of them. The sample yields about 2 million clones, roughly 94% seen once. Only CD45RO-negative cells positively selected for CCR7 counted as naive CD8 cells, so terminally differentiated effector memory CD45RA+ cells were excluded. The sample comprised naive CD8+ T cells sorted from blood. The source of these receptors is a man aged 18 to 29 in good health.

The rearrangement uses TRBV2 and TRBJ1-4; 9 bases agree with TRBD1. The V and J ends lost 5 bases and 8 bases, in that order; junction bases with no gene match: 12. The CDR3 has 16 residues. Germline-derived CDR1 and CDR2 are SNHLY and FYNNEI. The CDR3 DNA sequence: TGTGCCAGCAGTACCTCGGACAGGGGTGGTAAAGAAAAACTGTTTTTT. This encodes CASSTSDRGGKEKLFF.

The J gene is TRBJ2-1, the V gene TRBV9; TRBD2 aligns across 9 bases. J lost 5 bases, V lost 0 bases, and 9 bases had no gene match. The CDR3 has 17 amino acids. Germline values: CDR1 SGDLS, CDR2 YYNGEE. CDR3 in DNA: TGTGCCAGCAGCGTAGAAGGTTTAGCGGGAGTCCACAATGAGCAGTTCTTC. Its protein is CASSVEGLAGVHNEQFF. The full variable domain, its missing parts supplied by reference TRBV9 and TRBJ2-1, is DSGVTQTPKHLITATGQRVTLRCSPRSGDLSVYWYQQSLDQGLQFLIQYYNGEERAKGNILERFSAQQFPDLHSELNLSSLELGDSALYFCASSVEGLAGVHNEQFFGPGTRLTVL.

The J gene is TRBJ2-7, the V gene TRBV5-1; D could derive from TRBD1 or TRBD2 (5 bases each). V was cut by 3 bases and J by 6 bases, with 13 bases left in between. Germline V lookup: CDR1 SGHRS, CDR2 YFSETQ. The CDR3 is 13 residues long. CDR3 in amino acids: CASSSGWGAEQYF. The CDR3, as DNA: TGCGCCAGCAGCTCGGGGTGGGGCGCCGAGCAGTACTTC.

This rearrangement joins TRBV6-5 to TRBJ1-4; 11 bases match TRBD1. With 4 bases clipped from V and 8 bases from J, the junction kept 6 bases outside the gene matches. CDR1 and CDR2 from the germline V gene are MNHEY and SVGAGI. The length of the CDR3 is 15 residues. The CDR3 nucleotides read TGTGCCAGCAGTTTGGACAGGGGGCTAGGGGAAAAACTGTTTTTT. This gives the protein CASSLDRGLGEKLFF.

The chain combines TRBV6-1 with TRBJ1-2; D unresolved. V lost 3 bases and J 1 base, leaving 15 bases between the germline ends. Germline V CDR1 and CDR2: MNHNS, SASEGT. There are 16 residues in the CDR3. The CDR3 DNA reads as TGTGCCAGCAGTGATCGAAATAGTGTGTTTAACTATGGCTACACCTTC. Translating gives CASSDRNSVFNYGYTF.

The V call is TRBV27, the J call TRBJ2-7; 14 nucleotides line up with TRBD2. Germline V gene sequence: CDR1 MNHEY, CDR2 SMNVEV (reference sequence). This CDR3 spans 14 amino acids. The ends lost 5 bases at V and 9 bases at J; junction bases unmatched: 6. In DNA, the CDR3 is TGTGCCAGCAGTCGAGGGACTAGCGGGAGTGTGCAGTACTTC. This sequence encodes CASSRGTSGSVQYF.

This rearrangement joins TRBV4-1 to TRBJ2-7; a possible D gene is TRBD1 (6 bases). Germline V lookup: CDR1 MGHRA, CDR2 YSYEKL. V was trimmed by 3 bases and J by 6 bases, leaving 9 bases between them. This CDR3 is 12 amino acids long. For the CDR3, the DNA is TGCGCCAGCAGCCAGGGGACACGCGAGCAGTACTTC. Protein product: CASSQGTREQYF.

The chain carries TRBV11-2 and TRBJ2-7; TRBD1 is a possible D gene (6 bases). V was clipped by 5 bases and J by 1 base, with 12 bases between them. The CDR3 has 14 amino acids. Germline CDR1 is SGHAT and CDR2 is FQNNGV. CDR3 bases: TGTGCCAGCAGCGTAAACAGGGTTTCCTACGAGCAGTACTTC. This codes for CASSVNRVSYEQYF.

The CDR3 sequence: CASSSTRSWEETQYF. CDR3 coding DNA: TGTGCCAGCAGTTCTACAAGGAGCTGGGAAGAGACCCAGTACTTC. V usage is TRBV28 and J usage is TRBJ2-5; D gene uncertain. The CDR3 is made up of 15 amino acids. Trimming pared 4 bases from V and 3 bases from J, leaving 15 bases between. Germline loops: CDR1 MDHEN, CDR2 SYDVKM. Looking up the rest from reference TRBV28 and TRBJ2-5 gives the full variable domain: DVKVTQSSRYLVKRTGEKVFLECVQDMDHENMFWYRQDPGLGLRLIYFSYDVKMKEKGDIPEGYSVSREKKERFSLILESASTNQTSMYLCASSSTRSWEETQYFGPGTRLLVL.

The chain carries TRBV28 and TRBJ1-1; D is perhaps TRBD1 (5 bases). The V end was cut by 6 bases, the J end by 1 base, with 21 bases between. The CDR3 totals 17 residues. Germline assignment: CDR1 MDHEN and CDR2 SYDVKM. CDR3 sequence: CASSLFGTAEPNTEAFF. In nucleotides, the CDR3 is TGTGCCAGCAGCCTATTCGGGACGGCGGAACCGAACACTGAAGCTTTCTTT. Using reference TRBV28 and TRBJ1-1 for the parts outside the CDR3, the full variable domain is DVKVTQSSRYLVKRTGEKVFLECVQDMDHENMFWYRQDPGLGLRLIYFSYDVKMKEKGDIPEGYSVSREKKERFSLILESASTNQTSMYLCASSLFGTAEPNTEAFFGQGTRLTVV.

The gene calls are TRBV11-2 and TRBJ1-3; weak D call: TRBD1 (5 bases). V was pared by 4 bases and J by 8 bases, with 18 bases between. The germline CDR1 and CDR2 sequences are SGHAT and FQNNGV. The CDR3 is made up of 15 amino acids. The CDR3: CASSSSWRTMDTIYF. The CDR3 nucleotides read TGTGCCAGCAGCTCCAGCTGGCGGACAATGGACACCATATATTTT.

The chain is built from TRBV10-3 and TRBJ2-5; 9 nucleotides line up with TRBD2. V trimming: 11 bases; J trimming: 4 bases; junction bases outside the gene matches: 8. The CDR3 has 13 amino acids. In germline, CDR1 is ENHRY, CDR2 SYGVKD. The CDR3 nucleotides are TGTGCCTCCAGGGGAGCGGGGGGAGAGACCCAGTACTTC. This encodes CASRGAGGETQYF.

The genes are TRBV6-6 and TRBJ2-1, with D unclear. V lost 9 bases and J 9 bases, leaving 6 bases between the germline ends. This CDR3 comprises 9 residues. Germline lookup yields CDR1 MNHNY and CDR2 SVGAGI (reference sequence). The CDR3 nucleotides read TGTGCCAGTGGTGGTGAGCAGTTCTTC. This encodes CASGGEQFF.

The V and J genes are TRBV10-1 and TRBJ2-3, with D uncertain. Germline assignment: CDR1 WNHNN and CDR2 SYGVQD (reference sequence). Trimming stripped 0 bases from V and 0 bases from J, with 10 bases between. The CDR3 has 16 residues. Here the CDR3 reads CASSESRFDSTDTQYF. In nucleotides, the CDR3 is TGCGCCAGCAGTGAGTCGAGATTTGACAGCACAGATACGCAGTATTTT.

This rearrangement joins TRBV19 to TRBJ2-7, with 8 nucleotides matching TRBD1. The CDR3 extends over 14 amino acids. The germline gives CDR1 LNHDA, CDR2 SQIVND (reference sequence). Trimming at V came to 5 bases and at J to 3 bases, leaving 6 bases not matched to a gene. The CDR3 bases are TGTGCCAGTAGTTCTTCAGGACAGGGCTACGAGCAGTACTTC. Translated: CASSSSGQGYEQYF. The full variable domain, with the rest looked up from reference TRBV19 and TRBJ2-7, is DGGITQSPKYLFRKEGQNVTLSCEQNLNHDAMYWYRQDPGQGLRLIYYSQIVNDFQKGDIAEGYSVSREKKESFPLTVTSAQKNPTAFYLCASSSSGQGYEQYFGPGTRLTVT.

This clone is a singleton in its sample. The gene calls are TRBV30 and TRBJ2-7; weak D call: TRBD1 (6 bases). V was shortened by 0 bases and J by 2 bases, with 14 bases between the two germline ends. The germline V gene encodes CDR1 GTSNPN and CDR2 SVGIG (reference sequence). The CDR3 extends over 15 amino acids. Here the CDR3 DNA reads TGTGCCTGGAGTGTGGGGGCACCCGATCCCTACGAGCAGTACTTC. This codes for CAWSVGAPDPYEQYF.

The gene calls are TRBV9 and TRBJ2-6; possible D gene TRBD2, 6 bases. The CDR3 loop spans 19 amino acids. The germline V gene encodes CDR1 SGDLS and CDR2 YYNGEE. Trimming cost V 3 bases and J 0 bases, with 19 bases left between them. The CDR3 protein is CASSGPNGTDFSGANVLTF. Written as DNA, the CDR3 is TGTGCCAGCAGCGGCCCCAACGGGACTGACTTCTCTGGGGCCAACGTCCTGACTTTC.

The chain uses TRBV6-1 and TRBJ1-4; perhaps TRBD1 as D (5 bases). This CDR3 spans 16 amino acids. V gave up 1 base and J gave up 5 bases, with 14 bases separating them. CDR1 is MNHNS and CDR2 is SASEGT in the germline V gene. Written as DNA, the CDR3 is TGTGCCAGCAGTGAAGATCGAACAGGACGAAATGAAAAACTGTTTTTT. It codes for CASSEDRTGRNEKLFF.